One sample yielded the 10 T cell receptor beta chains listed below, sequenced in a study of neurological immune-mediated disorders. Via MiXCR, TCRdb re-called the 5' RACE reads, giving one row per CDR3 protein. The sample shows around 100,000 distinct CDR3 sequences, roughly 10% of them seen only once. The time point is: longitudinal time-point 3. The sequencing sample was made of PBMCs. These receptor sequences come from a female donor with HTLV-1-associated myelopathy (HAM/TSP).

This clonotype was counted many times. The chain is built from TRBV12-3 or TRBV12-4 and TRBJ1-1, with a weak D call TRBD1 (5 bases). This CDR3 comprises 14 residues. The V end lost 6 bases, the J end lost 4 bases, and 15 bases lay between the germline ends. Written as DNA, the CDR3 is TGTGCCAGCAGCACTCGCCATGGGGGCACTGAAGCTTTCTTT. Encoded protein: CASSTRHGGTEAFF.

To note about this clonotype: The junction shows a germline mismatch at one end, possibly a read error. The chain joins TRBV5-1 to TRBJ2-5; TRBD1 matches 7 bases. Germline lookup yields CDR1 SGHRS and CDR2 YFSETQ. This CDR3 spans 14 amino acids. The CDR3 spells CASRGRGYQDTQYF. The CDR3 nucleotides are TGCGCCAGCAGAGGCAGGGGGTACCAAGATACCCAGTACTTC.

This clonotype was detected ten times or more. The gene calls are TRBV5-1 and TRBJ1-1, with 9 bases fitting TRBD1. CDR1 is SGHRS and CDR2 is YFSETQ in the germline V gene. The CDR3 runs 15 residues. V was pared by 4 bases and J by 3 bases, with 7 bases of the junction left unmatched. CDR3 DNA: TGCGCCAGCAGCGCACAGGGGGCGCGGGACACTGAAGCTTTCTTT. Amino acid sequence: CASSAQGARDTEAFF. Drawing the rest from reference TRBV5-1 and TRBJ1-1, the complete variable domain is KAGVTQTPRYLIKTRGQQVTLSCSPISGHRSVSWYQQTPGQGLQFLFEYFSETQRNKGNFPGRFSGRQFSNSRSEMNVSTLELGDSALYLCASSAQGARDTEAFFGQGTRLTVV.

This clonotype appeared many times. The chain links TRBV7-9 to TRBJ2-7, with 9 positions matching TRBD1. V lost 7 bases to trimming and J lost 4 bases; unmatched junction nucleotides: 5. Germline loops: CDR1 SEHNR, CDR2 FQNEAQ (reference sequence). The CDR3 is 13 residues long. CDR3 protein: CASIRDREYEQYF. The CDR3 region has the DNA TGTGCCAGCATCCGGGACAGGGAGTACGAGCAGTACTTC.

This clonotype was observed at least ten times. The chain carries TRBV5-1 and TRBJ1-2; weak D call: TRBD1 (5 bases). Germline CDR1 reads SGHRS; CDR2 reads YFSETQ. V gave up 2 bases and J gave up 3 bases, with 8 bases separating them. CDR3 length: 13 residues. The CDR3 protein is CASSFSGDYGYTF. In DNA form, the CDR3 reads TGCGCCAGCAGCTTCTCGGGGGACTATGGCTACACCTTC.

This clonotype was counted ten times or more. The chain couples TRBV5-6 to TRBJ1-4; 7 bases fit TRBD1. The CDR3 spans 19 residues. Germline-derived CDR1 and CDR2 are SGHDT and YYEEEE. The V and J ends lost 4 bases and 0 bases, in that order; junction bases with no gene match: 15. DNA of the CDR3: TGTGCCAGCAGCGAAAACGAAGGACAGGTTTTTGCAACTAATGAAAAACTGTTTTTT. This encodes CASSENEGQVFATNEKLFF.

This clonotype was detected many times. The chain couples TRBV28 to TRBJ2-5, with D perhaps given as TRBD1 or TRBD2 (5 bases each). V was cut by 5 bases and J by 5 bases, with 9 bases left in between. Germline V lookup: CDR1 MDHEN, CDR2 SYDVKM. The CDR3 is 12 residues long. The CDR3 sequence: CASSGDDETQYF. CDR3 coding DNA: TGTGCCAGCAGTGGGGACGATGAGACCCAGTACTTC. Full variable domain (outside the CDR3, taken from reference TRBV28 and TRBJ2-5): DVKVTQSSRYLVKRTGEKVFLECVQDMDHENMFWYRQDPGLGLRLIYFSYDVKMKEKGDIPEGYSVSREKKERFSLILESASTNQTSMYLCASSGDDETQYFGPGTRLLVL.

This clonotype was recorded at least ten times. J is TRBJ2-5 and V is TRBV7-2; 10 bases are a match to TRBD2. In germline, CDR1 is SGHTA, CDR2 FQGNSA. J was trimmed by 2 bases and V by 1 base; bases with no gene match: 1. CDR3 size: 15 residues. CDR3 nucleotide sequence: TGTGCCAGCAGCTTAGAGCGGGGGGGACAAGAGACCCAGTACTTC. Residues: CASSLERGGQETQYF.

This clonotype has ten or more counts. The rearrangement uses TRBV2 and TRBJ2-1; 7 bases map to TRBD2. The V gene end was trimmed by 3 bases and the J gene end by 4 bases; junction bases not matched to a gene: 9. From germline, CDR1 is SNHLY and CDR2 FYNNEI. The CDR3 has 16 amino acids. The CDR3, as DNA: TGTGCCAGCAGTGAGGAAATAGCGGGCCCTTACAATGAGCAGTTCTTC. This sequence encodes CASSEEIAGPYNEQFF.

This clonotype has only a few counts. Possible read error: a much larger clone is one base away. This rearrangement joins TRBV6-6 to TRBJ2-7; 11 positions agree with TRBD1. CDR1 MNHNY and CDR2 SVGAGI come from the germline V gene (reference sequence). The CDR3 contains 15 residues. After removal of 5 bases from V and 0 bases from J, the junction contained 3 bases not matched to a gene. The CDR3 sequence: CASSGGTGGSYEQYF. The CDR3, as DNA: TGTGCCAGCAGTGGGGGGACAGGGGGCTCCTACGAGCAGTACTTC.